These 32 T cell receptor beta chains share one sample of origin, sequenced in a study of blood T cell repertoires in COVID-19. The data were produced by immunoSEQ multiplex PCR, yet TCRdb's version contains in-frame clones alone and is incomplete. The data contain 320,000 or so clones, over 75% of them singletons. The sample taken for sequencing was PBMCs or T cells enriched from blood (not recorded which). These receptors all stem from a man aged 30 to 39 who had recovered from COVID-19.

The table lists this clone with a count of one. V gene TRBV3-1 (or the pseudogene TRBV3-2) combines with J gene TRBJ2-3; D gene unclear. V lost 3 bases, J lost 1 base, and 8 bases lay in between. The CDR3 runs to 14 residues. Per the germline V gene, CDR1 is LGHDT and CDR2 is YNNKEL (reference sequence). This CDR3 reads CASSHLLGTDTQYF. The CDR3 DNA is TGTGCCAGCAGCCACCTCCTCGGCACAGATACGCAGTATTTT.

This chain's CDR3 is CASTPSGLLSTDTQYF. CDR3 coding DNA: TGTGCCAGCACTCCCTCGGGACTCCTTAGCACAGATACGCAGTATTTT. This chain links TRBV28 with TRBJ2-3; D perhaps matches TRBD2 (6 bases). CDR1 and CDR2 from the germline V gene are MDHEN and SYDVKM. CDR3 length equals 16 residues. Trimming removed 7 bases at V and 0 bases at J, with 17 bases between. Combining the CDR3 with reference TRBV28 and TRBJ2-3 gives the whole variable domain DVKVTQSSRYLVKRTGEKVFLECVQDMDHENMFWYRQDPGLGLRLIYFSYDVKMKEKGDIPEGYSVSREKKERFSLILESASTNQTSMYLCASTPSGLLSTDTQYFGPGTRLTVL.

The rearrangement links TRBV2 to TRBJ1-1; TRBD1 matches at 11 bases. With V trimmed by 3 bases and J by 5 bases, 2 bases remained unmatched. Germline V gene sequence: CDR1 SNHLY, CDR2 FYNNEI. This CDR3 is built from 14 residues. Here the CDR3 reads CASSDGTGGTEAFF. The CDR3, as DNA: TGTGCCAGCAGTGACGGGACAGGGGGGACTGAAGCTTTCTTT.

The chain joins TRBV5-1 to TRBJ2-5; TRBD2 matches at 13 bases. Germline lookup yields CDR1 SGHRS and CDR2 YFSETQ. Trimming removed 7 bases from V and 4 bases from J; junction bases left unmatched: 10. The CDR3 spans 16 residues. Here the CDR3 reads CASGGTSGGAPETQYF. CDR3 bases: TGCGCCAGCGGGGGTACTAGCGGGGGGGCCCCAGAGACCCAGTACTTC.

Here the CDR3 reads CASSLLGQGSEQFF. DNA of the CDR3: TGTGCCAGCAGTTTATTGGGACAGGGATCCGAGCAGTTCTTC. The V and J genes are TRBV27 and TRBJ2-1; TRBD1 aligns across 9 bases. CDR3 size: 14 residues. Looked up from germline, CDR1 is MNHEY and CDR2 is SMNVEV (reference sequence). The junction had 5 bases not matched to a gene; V was cut back by 1 base and J by 10 bases.

This clone showed up just once. The V gene is TRBV27, the J gene TRBJ1-6, with D possibly TRBD1 on 5 matching bases. CDR1 and CDR2 from the germline V gene are MNHEY and SMNVEV (reference sequence). V was shortened by 2 bases and J by 6 bases, with 8 bases between the two germline ends. This CDR3 contains 14 residues. This CDR3 reads CASSLSRVNSPLHF. The CDR3 coding sequence is TGTGCCAGCAGTTTAAGCAGGGTTAATTCACCCCTCCACTTT.

V usage is TRBV4-1 and J usage is TRBJ2-3; a possible D gene is TRBD2 (5 bases). Germline CDR1 is MGHRA and CDR2 is YSYEKL. This CDR3 spans 14 amino acids. Trimming took off 5 bases at V and 0 bases at J, with 9 bases between the two ends. The CDR3 DNA sequence: TGCGCCAGCAGCTACCCGGGGAGCACAGATACGCAGTATTTT. Translated, it gives CASSYPGSTDTQYF.

CDR3 sequence: CASSLTGGSYEQYF. The CDR3 DNA follows: TGTGCCAGTAGTCTAACAGGGGGCTCCTACGAGCAGTACTTC. The genes are TRBV19 and TRBJ2-7; TRBD1 aligns across 8 bases. The CDR3 totals 14 residues. V was pared by 5 bases and J by 0 bases, with 3 bases of the junction left unmatched. CDR1 is LNHDA, CDR2 SQIVND, per germline (reference sequence).

The J gene is TRBJ2-6, the V gene TRBV5-1; weak D call: TRBD1 (6 bases). Trimming shortened V by 0 bases and J by 0 bases, and 10 bases separated the two germline ends. Germline CDR1 is SGHRS and CDR2 is YFSETQ. This CDR3 spans 17 amino acids. The CDR3 region is CASSLAGESSGANVLTF. The DNA for the CDR3 is TGCGCCAGCAGCTTGGCAGGGGAGAGCTCTGGGGCCAACGTCCTGACTTTC.

This clone was seen only once. The chain links TRBV28 to TRBJ1-2; 7 bases line up with TRBD1. Germline CDR1 is MDHEN and CDR2 is SYDVKM. The CDR3 consists of 12 residues. J gave up 5 bases and V 5 bases, and 2 bases lay outside the gene matches. The CDR3 loop reads CASSRRGYGYTF. CDR3 DNA sequence: TGTGCCAGCAGTCGCAGGGGGTATGGCTACACCTTC.

The chain joins TRBV11-2 to TRBJ2-1; maybe TRBD2 (7 bases). This CDR3 contains 14 residues. V was pared by 7 bases and J by 7 bases, with 17 bases between. The germline gives CDR1 SGHAT, CDR2 FQNNGV. In DNA form, the CDR3 reads TGTGCCAGCAACAAGGGGGGGGGCGTTAATGAGCAGTTCTTC. Translated: CASNKGGGVNEQFF.

Written as DNA, the CDR3 is TGTGCCAGCTCACCAGGGACAGGGGGCACTGAAGCTTTCTTT. Encoded protein: CASSPGTGGTEAFF. The J gene is TRBJ1-1, the V gene TRBV18; 11 positions agree with TRBD1. Germline V gene sequence: CDR1 KGHSH, CDR2 LQKENI. This CDR3 spans 14 amino acids. V gave up 2 bases and J gave up 4 bases; unmatched junction bases: 0.

The rearrangement joins TRBV5-1 to TRBJ1-1; unclear D gene. Germline V gene data show CDR1 as SGHRS and CDR2 as YFSETQ. The CDR3 length is 15 residues. V dropped 3 bases and J dropped 4 bases, with 16 bases sitting between them. The CDR3 region is CASSSYSNSGTEAFF. CDR3 coding DNA: TGCGCCAGCAGCTCCTATTCTAATTCAGGCACTGAAGCTTTCTTT.

V is TRBV11-2 and J is TRBJ2-1, with D uncertain. V was pared by 1 base and J by 0 bases, with 13 bases between. Germline CDR1 is SGHAT and CDR2 is FQNNGV. The CDR3 is made up of 17 amino acids. The CDR3 DNA follows: TGTGCCAGCAGCTTAGCCATGGTGGCCCTCTCCTACAATGAGCAGTTCTTC. It yields the protein CASSLAMVALSYNEQFF.

This sequence joins TRBV7-9 and TRBJ1-3, with D perhaps TRBD1 (5 bases). Trimming cost V 5 bases and J 4 bases, with 15 bases left between them. Germline loops: CDR1 SEHNR, CDR2 FQNEAQ (reference sequence). The CDR3 contains 15 residues. DNA for the CDR3: TGTGCCAGCAGCCCTACATTAAGACAGGGAAACACCATATATTTT. Its translation: CASSPTLRQGNTIYF.

The chain combines TRBV2 with TRBJ1-3; the D is unclear. V was trimmed by 5 bases and J by 0 bases, leaving 8 bases between them. This CDR3 region has 14 residues. Germline CDR1 reads SNHLY; CDR2 reads FYNNEI. CDR3 in amino acids: CASSTASSGNTIYF. The CDR3 region has the DNA TGTGCCAGCAGTACAGCATCCTCTGGAAACACCATATATTTT.

The rearrangement joins TRBV3-1 (or the pseudogene TRBV3-2) to TRBJ1-2; a possible D gene is TRBD1 (5 bases). Deletions cut 3 bases from V and 3 bases from J, with 14 bases between. This CDR3 spans 15 amino acids. CDR1 is LGHDT and CDR2 is YNNKEL in the germline V gene (reference sequence). CDR3 in DNA: TGTGCCAGCAGCCATGGAGGGACGGGGGACTATGGCTACACCTTC. Its translation: CASSHGGTGDYGYTF.

J is TRBJ2-7 and V is TRBV11-2; 8 nucleotides line up with TRBD1. Germline lookup yields CDR1 SGHAT and CDR2 FQNNGV. The ends lost 5 bases at V and 4 bases at J; junction bases unmatched: 10. The length of the CDR3 is 15 residues. The DNA of the CDR3 is TGTGCCAGCAGCGAAATCAGGGGGCGGAGGTACGAGCAGTACTTC. Amino acid sequence: CASSEIRGRRYEQYF.

The chain is built from TRBV9 and TRBJ2-2, with D tentatively TRBD1 (5 bases). Germline V gene data show CDR1 as SGDLS and CDR2 as YYNGEE. V was clipped by 2 bases and J by 6 bases, with 11 bases between them. The CDR3 is 14 amino acids. CDR3 residues: CASSVSGIAGELFF. Written as DNA, the CDR3 is TGTGCCAGCAGCGTCTCAGGGATAGCCGGGGAGCTGTTTTTT.

CDR3 amino acids: CASSRDRGSGANVLTF. The CDR3, as DNA: TGTGCCAGCAGCCGGGACAGGGGCTCTGGGGCCAACGTCCTGACTTTC. The J gene is TRBJ2-6, the V gene TRBV7-9, with 10 bases that match TRBD1. Germline V gene sequence: CDR1 SEHNR, CDR2 FQNEAQ (reference sequence). This CDR3 has 16 amino acids. Trimming at V came to 5 bases and at J to 0 bases, leaving 1 base not matched to a gene.

The CDR3, as DNA: TGTGCCAGCAGTGAAGATGGAGGGGCCGGGGAGCTGTTTTTT. This codes for CASSEDGGAGELFF. The chain employs TRBV2 and TRBJ2-2; a weak D match, TRBD2 (6 bases). Looked up from germline, CDR1 is SNHLY and CDR2 is FYNNEI. Trimming took 1 base from V and 6 from J, leaving 9 bases between them. This CDR3 region has 14 residues.

The V and J genes are TRBV5-5 and TRBJ1-5; 11 positions match TRBD1. From germline, CDR1 is SGHKS and CDR2 YYEKEE (reference sequence). The trim removed 3 bases at V and 2 bases at J, leaving 10 bases unmatched. The CDR3 loop spans 18 amino acids. The CDR3 nucleotides are TGTGCCAGCAGCTGGGGACAGGGGGATAACAGGGGCAATCAGCCCCAGCATTTT. It encodes CASSWGQGDNRGNQPQHF.

The chain couples TRBV27 to TRBJ1-2; a possible D gene is TRBD1 (5 bases). V was cut by 6 bases and J by 8 bases, with 22 bases left in between. CDR1 is MNHEY and CDR2 is SMNVEV in the germline V gene (reference sequence). The CDR3 runs 15 residues. CDR3 in amino acids: CASSPFQGPVGGYTF. As DNA, the CDR3 is TGTGCCAGCAGCCCGTTCCAGGGTCCCGTGGGCGGCTACACCTTC.

This clone was observed once. Mismatch with germline at one junction end may stem from a read error. This chain links TRBV6-5 with TRBJ2-5, with 8 bases fitting TRBD1. The CDR3 spans 15 residues. Germline V lookup: CDR1 MNHEY, CDR2 SVGAGI. The CDR3 loop is CVSSYSQGARETQYF. CDR3 DNA: TGTGTCAGCAGTTACTCGCAGGGGGCTAGAGAGACCCAGTACTTC.

This clone was observed a single time. The chain links TRBV5-6 to TRBJ2-3; TRBD1 agrees at 8 bases. V dropped 4 bases and J dropped 1; count of bases not matched to a gene: 5. This CDR3 comprises 15 residues. CDR1 SGHDT and CDR2 YYEEEE come from the germline V gene. The CDR3 bases are TGTGCCAGCAGCCCTGGGGGACAGGGCACAGATACGCAGTATTTT. This encodes CASSPGGQGTDTQYF.

This chain uses TRBV28 with TRBJ2-2, with 7 bases lining up with TRBD2. Germline V CDR1 and CDR2: MDHEN, SYDVKM. V trimming: 5 bases; J trimming: 6 bases; junction bases outside the gene matches: 6. CDR3 length equals 14 residues. The CDR3 bases are TGTGCCAGCAGTACGCCAGCGGGGCCCGGGGAGCTGTTTTTT. Translating gives CASSTPAGPGELFF. The complete variable domain, with remaining parts taken from reference TRBV28 and TRBJ2-2, reads DVKVTQSSRYLVKRTGEKVFLECVQDMDHENMFWYRQDPGLGLRLIYFSYDVKMKEKGDIPEGYSVSREKKERFSLILESASTNQTSMYLCASSTPAGPGELFFGEGSRLTVL.

The chain is built from TRBV7-9 and TRBJ1-1; TRBD1 matches 7 bases. The CDR3 runs to 14 residues. Per germline, CDR1 SEHNR and CDR2 FQNEAQ (reference sequence). Trimming cost V 5 bases and J 6 bases; bases outside gene matches: 9. The CDR3 nucleotides are TGTGCCAGCAGCGGGACAGCTCCCACCGCTGAAGCTTTCTTT. It encodes CASSGTAPTAEAFF.

The V gene is TRBV7-3, the J gene TRBJ2-3, with D possibly being TRBD1 (5 bases). This CDR3 is built from 13 residues. CDR1 is SGHTA, CDR2 FQGTGA, per germline. V lost 3 bases, J lost 1 base, and 5 bases lay in between. As DNA, the CDR3 is TGTGCCAGCAGCTTCAGGGGCACAGATACGCAGTATTTT. Its translation is CASSFRGTDTQYF.

The rearrangement links TRBV28 to TRBJ2-7; TRBD1 agrees at 8 bases. The V and J ends lost 5 bases and 6 bases, in that order; junction bases with no gene match: 6. The CDR3 has 13 residues. Germline V gene lookup returns CDR1 MDHEN and CDR2 SYDVKM. This chain's CDR3 is CASSEDRVGEQYF. The CDR3 DNA follows: TGTGCCAGCAGTGAGGACAGGGTCGGCGAGCAGTACTTC. Complete variable domain (other parts from reference TRBV28 and TRBJ2-7): DVKVTQSSRYLVKRTGEKVFLECVQDMDHENMFWYRQDPGLGLRLIYFSYDVKMKEKGDIPEGYSVSREKKERFSLILESASTNQTSMYLCASSEDRVGEQYFGPGTRLTVT.

The chain carries TRBV4-1 and TRBJ2-7; D not certain. Germline CDR1 is MGHRA and CDR2 is YSYEKL. The length of the CDR3 is 16 residues. With 0 bases removed from V and 0 bases from J, the gap between germline ends came to 12 bases. In nucleotides, the CDR3 is TGCGCCAGCAGCCAAGAACCCCCTCCTAGCTCCTACGAGCAGTACTTC. It specifies CASSQEPPPSSYEQYF.

The chain carries TRBV28 and TRBJ2-7, with D tentatively TRBD1 (6 bases). Germline assignment: CDR1 MDHEN and CDR2 SYDVKM. The CDR3 is made up of 14 amino acids. Trimming removed 5 bases from V and 4 bases from J, with 15 bases in between. The CDR3 sequence is CASSVDRPIYEQYF. Here the CDR3 DNA reads TGTGCCAGCAGTGTCGACAGGCCAATTTACGAGCAGTACTTC. The complete variable domain, with remaining parts taken from reference TRBV28 and TRBJ2-7, reads DVKVTQSSRYLVKRTGEKVFLECVQDMDHENMFWYRQDPGLGLRLIYFSYDVKMKEKGDIPEGYSVSREKKERFSLILESASTNQTSMYLCASSVDRPIYEQYFGPGTRLTVT.

This sequence joins TRBV25-1 and TRBJ1-5; D ambiguous. Trimming shortened V by 2 bases and J by 3 bases, and 5 bases separated the two germline ends. The germline gives CDR1 MGHDK, CDR2 SYGVNS. The CDR3 extends over 13 amino acids. The DNA of the CDR3 is TGTGCCAGCAGTGAAAGAGACAATCAGCCCCAGCATTTT. Encoded protein: CASSERDNQPQHF.